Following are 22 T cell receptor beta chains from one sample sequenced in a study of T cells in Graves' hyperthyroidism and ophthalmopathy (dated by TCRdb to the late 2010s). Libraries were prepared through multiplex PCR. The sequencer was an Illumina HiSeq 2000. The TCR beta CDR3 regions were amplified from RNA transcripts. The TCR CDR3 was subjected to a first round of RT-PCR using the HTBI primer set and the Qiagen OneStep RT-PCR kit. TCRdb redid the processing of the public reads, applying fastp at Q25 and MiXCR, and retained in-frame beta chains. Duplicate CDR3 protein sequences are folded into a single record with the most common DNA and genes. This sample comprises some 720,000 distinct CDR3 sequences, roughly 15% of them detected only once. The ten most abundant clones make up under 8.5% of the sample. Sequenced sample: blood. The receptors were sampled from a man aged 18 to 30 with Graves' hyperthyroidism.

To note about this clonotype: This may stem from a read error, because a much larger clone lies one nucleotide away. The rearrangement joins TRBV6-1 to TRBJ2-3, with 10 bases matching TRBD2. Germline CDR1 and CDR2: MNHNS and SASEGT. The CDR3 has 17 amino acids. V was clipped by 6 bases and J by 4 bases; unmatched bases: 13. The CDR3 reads CASRSTTGLAIADTQYF. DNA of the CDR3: TGTGCCAGCAGGAGTACCACGGGACTAGCGATCGCAGATACGCAGTATTTT.

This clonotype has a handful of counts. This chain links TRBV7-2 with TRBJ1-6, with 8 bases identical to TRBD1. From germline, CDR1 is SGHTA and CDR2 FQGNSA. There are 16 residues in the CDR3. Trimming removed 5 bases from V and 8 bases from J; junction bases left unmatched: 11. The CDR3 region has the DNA TGTGCCAGCAGCCCCACTGGGACAGGCGGGTATTCACCCCTCCACTTT. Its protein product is CASSPTGTGGYSPLHF.

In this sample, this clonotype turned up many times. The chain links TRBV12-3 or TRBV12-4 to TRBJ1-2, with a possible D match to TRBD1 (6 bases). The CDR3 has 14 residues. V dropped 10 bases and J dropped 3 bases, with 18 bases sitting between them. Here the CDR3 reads CATKRGAFDYGYTF. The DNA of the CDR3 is TGTGCCACCAAGCGGGGGGCGTTTGACTATGGCTACACCTTC.

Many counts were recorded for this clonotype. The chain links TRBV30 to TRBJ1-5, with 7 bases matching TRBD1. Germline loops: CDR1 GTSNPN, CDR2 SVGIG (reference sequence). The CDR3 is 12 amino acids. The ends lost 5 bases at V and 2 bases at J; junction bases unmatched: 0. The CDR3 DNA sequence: TGTGCCTGGGGACAGGGCAATCAGCCCCAGCATTTT. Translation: CAWGQGNQPQHF. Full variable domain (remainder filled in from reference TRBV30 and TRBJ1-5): SQTIHQWPATLVQPVGSPLSLECTVEGTSNPNLYWYRQAAGRGLQLLFYSVGIGQISSEVPQNLSASRPQDRQFILSSKKLLLSDSGFYLCAWGQGNQPQHFGDGTRLSIL.

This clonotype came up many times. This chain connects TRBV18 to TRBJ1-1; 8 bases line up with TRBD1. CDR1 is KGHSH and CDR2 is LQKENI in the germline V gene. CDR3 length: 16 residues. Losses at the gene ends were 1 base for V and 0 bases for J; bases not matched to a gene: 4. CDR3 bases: TGTGCCAGCTCACCACGGACAGGGTCCCTGAACACTGAAGCTTTCTTT. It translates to CASSPRTGSLNTEAFF.

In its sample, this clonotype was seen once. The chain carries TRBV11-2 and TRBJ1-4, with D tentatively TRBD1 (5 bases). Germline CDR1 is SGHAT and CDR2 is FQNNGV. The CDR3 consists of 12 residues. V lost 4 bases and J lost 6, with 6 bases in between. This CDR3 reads CASSSRDEKLFF. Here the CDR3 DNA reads TGTGCCAGCAGCTCCAGGGATGAAAAACTGTTTTTT.

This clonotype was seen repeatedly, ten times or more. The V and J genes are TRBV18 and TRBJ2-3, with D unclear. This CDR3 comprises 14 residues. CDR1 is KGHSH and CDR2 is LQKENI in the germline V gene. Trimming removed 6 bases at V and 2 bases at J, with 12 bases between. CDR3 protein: CASSHFDPTDTQYF. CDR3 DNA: TGTGCCAGCTCTCACTTCGATCCCACAGATACGCAGTATTTT.

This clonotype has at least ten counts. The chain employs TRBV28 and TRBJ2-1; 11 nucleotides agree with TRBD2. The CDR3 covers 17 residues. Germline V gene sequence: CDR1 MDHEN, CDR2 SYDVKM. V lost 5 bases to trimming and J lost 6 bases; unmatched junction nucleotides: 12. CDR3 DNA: TGTGCCAGCAGTCCGGCTAGCGGGAGGAGAGGGGGCAATGAGCAGTTCTTC. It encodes CASSPASGRRGGNEQFF.

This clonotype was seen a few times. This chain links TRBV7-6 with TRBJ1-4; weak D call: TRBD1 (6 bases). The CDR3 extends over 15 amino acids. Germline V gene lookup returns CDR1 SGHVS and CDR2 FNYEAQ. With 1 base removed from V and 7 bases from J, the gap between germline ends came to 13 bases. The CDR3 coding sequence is TGTGCCAGCAGCTTAGAGGCGGGGGCAGGTGAAAAACTGTTTTTT. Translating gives CASSLEAGAGEKLFF.

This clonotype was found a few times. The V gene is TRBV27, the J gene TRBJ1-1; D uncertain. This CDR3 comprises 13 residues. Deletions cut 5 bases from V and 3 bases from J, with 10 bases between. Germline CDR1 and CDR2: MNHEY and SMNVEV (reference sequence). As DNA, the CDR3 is TGTGCCAGCAGTACCCGTGGCTACACTGAAGCTTTCTTT. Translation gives CASSTRGYTEAFF.

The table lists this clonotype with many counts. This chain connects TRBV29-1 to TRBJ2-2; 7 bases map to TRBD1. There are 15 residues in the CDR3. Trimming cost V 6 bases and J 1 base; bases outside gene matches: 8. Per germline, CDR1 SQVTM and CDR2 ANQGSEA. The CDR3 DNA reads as TGCAGCGTACCGACCGGGACAGAGAACACCGGGGAGCTGTTTTTT. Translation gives CSVPTGTENTGELFF.

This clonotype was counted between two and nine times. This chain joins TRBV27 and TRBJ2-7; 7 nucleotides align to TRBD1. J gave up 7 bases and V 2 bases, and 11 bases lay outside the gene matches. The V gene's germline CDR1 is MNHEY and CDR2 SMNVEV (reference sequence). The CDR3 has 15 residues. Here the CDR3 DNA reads TGTGCCAGCAGTTTAATAGGGGGCTTACTGTTTGAGCAGTACTTC. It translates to CASSLIGGLLFEQYF.

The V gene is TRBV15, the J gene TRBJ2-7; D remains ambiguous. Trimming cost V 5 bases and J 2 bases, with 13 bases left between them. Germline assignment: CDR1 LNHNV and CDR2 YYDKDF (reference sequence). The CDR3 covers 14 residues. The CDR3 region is CATSSEVEPYEQYF. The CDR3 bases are TGTGCCACCAGCTCCGAGGTAGAGCCCTACGAGCAGTACTTC. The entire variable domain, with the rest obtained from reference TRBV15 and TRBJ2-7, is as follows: DAMVIQNPRYQVTQFGKPVTLSCSQTLNHNVMYWYQQKSSQAPKLLFHYYDKDFNNEADTPDNFQSRRPNTSFCFLDIRSPGLGDTAMYLCATSSEVEPYEQYFGPGTRLTVT.

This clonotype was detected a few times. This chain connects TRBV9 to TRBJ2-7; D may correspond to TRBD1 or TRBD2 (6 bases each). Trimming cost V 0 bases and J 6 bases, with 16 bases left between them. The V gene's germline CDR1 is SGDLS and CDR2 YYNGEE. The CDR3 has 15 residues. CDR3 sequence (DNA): TGTGCCAGCAGCGTAGGCTCCGGGGGCTCCCTCGAGCAGTACTTC. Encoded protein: CASSVGSGGSLEQYF.

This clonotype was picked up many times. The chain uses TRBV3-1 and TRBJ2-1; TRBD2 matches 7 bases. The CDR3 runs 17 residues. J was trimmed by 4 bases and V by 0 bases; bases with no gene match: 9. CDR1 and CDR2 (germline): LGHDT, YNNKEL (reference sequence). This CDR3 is CASSQDGRERVYNEQFF. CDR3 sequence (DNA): TGTGCCAGCAGCCAAGATGGGCGGGAGCGCGTTTACAATGAGCAGTTCTTC.

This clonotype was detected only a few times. The DNA for the CDR3 is TGCAGTGCTAGAGATGCTGGGAGGGCTAGCAATCAGCCCCAGCATTTT. Its translation: CSARDAGRASNQPQHF. The chain combines TRBV20-1 with TRBJ1-5; D call uncertain. CDR3 size: 16 residues. Germline CDR1 and CDR2: DFQATT and SNEGSKA (reference sequence). The V end was cut by 0 bases, the J end by 0 bases, with 12 bases between.

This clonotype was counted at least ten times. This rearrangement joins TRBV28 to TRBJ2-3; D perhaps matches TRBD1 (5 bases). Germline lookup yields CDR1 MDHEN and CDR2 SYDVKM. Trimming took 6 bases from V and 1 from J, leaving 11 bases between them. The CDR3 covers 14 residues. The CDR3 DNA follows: TGTGCCAGCAGCTTAGGGGCTGGCACAGATACGCAGTATTTT. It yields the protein CASSLGAGTDTQYF.

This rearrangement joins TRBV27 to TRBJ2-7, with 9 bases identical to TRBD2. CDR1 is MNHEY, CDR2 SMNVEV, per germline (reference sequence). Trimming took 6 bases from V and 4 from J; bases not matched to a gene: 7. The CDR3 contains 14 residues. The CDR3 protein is CASRAAGGLYEQYF. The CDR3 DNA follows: TGTGCCAGCAGAGCAGCGGGAGGCCTATACGAGCAGTACTTC.

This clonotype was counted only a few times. This chain's CDR3 is CASNPTGGDGYTF. For the CDR3, the DNA is TGTGCCAGCAACCCGACAGGGGGCGATGGCTACACCTTC. The V call is TRBV27, the J call TRBJ1-2, with 10 bases matching TRBD1. Trimming at V came to 7 bases and at J to 6 bases, leaving 5 bases not matched to a gene. Germline CDR1 MNHEY, CDR2 SMNVEV (reference sequence). The CDR3 has 13 residues.

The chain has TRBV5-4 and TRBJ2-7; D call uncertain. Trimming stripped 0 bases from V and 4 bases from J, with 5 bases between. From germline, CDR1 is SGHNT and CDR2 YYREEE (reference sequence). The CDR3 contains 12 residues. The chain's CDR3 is CASSLGEYEQYF. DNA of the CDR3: TGTGCCAGCAGCTTGGGAGAGTACGAGCAGTACTTC.

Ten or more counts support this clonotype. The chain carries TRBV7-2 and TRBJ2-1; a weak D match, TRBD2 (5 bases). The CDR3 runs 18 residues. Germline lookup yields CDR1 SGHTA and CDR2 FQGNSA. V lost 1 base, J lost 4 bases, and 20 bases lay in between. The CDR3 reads CASSLVALMGRGYNEQFF. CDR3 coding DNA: TGTGCCAGCAGCTTAGTAGCCCTGATGGGTCGCGGGTACAATGAGCAGTTCTTC.

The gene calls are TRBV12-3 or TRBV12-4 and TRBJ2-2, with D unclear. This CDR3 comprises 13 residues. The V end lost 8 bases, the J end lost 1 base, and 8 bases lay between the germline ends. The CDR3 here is CASLQQNTGELFF. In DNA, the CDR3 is TGTGCCAGCCTCCAACAGAACACCGGGGAGCTGTTTTTT.